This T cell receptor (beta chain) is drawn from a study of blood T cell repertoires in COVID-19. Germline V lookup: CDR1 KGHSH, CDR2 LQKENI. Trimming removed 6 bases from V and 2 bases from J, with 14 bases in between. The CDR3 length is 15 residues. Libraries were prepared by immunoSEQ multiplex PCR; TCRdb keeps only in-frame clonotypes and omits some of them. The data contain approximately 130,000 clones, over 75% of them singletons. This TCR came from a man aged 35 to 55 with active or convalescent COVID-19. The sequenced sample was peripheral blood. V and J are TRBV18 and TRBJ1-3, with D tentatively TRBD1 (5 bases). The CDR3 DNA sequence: TGTGCCAGCTCCCCGCGGGACTTCGCTGGAAACACCATATATTTT. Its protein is CASSPRDFAGNTIYF. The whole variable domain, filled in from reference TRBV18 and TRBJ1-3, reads NAGVMQNPRHLVRRRGQEARLRCSPMKGHSHVYWYRQLPEEGLKFMVYLQKENIIDESGMPKERFSAEFPKEGPSILRIQQVVRGDSAAYFCASSPRDFAGNTIYFGEGSWLTVV.